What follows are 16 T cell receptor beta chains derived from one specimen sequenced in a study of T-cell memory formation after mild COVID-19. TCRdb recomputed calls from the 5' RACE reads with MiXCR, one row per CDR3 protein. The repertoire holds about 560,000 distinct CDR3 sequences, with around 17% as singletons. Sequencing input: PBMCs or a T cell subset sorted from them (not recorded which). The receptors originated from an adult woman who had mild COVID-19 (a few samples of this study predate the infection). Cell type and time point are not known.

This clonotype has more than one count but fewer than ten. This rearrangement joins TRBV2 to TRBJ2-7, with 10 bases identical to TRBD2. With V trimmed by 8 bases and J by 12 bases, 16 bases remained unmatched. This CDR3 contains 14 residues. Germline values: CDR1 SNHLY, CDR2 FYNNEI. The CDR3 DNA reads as TGTGCCAGCGAAAGTTTAGCGGGAGGCCCGGGGAGGTACTTC. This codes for CASESLAGGPGRYF.

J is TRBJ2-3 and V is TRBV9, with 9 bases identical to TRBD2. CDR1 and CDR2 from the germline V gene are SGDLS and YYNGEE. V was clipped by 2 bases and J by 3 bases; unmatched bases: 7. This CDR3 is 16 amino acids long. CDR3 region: CASSVWAGGPTDTQYF. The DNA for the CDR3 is TGTGCCAGCAGCGTCTGGGCGGGAGGGCCGACAGATACGCAGTATTTT.

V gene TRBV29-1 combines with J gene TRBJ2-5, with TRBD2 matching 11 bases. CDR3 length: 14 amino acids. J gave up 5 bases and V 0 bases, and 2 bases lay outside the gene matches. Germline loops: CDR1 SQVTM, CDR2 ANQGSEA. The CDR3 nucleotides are TGCAGCGTTGAAGATGCTAGCGGGGGGGAGACCCAGTACTTC. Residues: CSVEDASGGETQYF.

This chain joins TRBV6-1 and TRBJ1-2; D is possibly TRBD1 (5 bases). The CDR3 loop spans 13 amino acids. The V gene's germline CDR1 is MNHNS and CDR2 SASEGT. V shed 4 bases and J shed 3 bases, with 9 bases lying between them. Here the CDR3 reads CASSGRVDYGYTF. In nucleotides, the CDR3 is TGTGCCAGCAGTGGCAGGGTAGACTATGGCTACACCTTC.

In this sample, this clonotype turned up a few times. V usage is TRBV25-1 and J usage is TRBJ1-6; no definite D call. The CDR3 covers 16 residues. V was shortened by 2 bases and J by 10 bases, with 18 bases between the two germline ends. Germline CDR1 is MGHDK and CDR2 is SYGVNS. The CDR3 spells CASSEDLGQGGSPLHF. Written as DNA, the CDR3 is TGTGCCAGCAGTGAAGATCTAGGGCAAGGAGGGTCACCCCTCCACTTT.

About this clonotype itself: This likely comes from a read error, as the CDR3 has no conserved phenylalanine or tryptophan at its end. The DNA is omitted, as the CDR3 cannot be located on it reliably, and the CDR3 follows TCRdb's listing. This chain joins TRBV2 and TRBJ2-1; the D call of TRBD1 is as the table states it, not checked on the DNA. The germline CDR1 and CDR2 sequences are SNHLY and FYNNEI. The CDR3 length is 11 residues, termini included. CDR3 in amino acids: CASRKGVGAPA.

The CDR3 bases are TGTGCCAGCAGTTACCTTGCTGACGGGGAGCTGTTTTTT. Protein product: CASSYLADGELFF. The chain has TRBV6-5 and TRBJ2-2; no clear D gene. Germline V gene data show CDR1 as MNHEY and CDR2 as SVGAGI. With 2 bases removed from V and 7 bases from J, the gap between germline ends came to 8 bases. This CDR3 region has 13 residues.

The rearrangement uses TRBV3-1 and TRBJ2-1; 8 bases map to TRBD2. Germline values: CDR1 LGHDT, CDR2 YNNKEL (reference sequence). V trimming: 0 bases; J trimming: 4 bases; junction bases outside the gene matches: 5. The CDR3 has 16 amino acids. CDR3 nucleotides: TGTGCCAGCAGCCAAGAACCGGGACTAGGATACAATGAGCAGTTCTTC. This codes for CASSQEPGLGYNEQFF.

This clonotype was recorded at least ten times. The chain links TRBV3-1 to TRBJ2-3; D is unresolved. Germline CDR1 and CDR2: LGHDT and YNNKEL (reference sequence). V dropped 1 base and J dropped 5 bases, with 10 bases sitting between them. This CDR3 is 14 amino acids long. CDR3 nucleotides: TGTGCCAGCAGCCAAGCTCTATCCGGAGATACGCAGTATTTT. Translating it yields CASSQALSGDTQYF.

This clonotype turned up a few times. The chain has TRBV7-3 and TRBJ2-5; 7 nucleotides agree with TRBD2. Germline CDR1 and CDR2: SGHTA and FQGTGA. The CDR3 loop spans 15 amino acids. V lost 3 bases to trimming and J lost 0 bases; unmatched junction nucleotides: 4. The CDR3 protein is CASSFLGLDQETQYF. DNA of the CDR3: TGTGCCAGCAGCTTCCTCGGACTAGACCAAGAGACCCAGTACTTC.

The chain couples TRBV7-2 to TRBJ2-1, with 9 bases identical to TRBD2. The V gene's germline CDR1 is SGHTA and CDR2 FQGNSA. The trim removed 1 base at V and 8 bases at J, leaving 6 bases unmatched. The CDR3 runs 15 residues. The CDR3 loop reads CASSLVAGGPDEQFF. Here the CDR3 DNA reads TGTGCCAGCAGCTTAGTGGCGGGAGGGCCGGATGAGCAGTTCTTC.

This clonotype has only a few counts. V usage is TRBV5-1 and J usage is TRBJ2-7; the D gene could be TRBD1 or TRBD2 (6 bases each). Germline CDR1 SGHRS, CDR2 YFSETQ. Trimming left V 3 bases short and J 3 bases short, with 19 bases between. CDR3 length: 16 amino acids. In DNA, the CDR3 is TGCGCCAGCAGCTCTACGGGGGCGGGGACTTACTACGAGCAGTACTTC. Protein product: CASSSTGAGTYYEQYF.

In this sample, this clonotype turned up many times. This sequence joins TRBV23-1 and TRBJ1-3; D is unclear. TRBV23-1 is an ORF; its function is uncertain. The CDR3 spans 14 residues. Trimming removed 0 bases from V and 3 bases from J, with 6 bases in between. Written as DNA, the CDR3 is TGCGCCAGCAGTCAATCGAAGGGTGGAAACACCATATATTTT. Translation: CASSQSKGGNTIYF.

The DNA for the CDR3 is TGCAGTAGTTTAGACGCTGCTAATGAAAAACTGTTTTTT. Translation: CSSLDAANEKLFF. The gene calls are TRBV29-1 and TRBJ1-4; no clear D gene. This CDR3 has 13 residues. In germline, CDR1 is SQVTM, CDR2 ANQGSEA.

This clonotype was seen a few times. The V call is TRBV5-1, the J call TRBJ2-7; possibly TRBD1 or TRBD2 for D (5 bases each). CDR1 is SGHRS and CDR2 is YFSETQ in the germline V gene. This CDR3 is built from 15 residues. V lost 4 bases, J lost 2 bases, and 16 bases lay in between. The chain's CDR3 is CASSLSTGTTYEQYF. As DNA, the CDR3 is TGCGCCAGCAGCCTCTCTACCGGGACCACCTACGAGCAGTACTTC. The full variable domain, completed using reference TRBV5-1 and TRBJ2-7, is KAGVTQTPRYLIKTRGQQVTLSCSPISGHRSVSWYQQTPGQGLQFLFEYFSETQRNKGNFPGRFSGRQFSNSRSEMNVSTLELGDSALYLCASSLSTGTTYEQYFGPGTRLTVT.

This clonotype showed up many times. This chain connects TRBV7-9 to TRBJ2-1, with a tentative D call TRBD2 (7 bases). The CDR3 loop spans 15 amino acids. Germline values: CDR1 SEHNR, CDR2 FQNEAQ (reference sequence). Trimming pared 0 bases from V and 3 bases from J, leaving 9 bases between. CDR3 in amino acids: CASSLAGGRYNEQFF. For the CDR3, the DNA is TGTGCCAGCAGCTTAGCGGGGGGGCGCTACAATGAGCAGTTCTTC.